This section outlines one TCR beta chain sequence together with its context. V lost 2 bases to trimming and J lost 3 bases; unmatched junction nucleotides: 3. The CDR3 runs to 15 residues. Germline loops: CDR1 GTSNPN, CDR2 SVGIG (reference sequence). The sample belongs to a study of blood T cell repertoires in COVID-19. The wider study: COVID-19 samples, acute and convalescent, were from the United States, Italy and Spain.

Seattle patients were enrolled while actively infected and followed longitudinally. Authors' processing steps: From reference gene primer amplification, estimates of nucleated cell counts were derived. Some clones are missing from TCRdb's copy, which holds only in-frame ones; the method was immunoSEQ multiplex PCR. The V and J calls and clone size are taken from that table; D and trimming were inferred from the DNA. The top ten hold roughly 8% of the sample, which has 200,000 to 300,000 clones, 81% seen once. This TCR derives from an elderly woman with COVID-19, enrolled during active disease. The chain has TRBV30 and TRBJ2-1, with 11 bases lining up with TRBD2. Material: peripheral blood. CDR3 amino acids: CAWSRGTSGYNEQFF. The CDR3, as DNA: TGTGCCTGGAGTCGAGGGACTAGCGGCTACAATGAGCAGTTCTTC.